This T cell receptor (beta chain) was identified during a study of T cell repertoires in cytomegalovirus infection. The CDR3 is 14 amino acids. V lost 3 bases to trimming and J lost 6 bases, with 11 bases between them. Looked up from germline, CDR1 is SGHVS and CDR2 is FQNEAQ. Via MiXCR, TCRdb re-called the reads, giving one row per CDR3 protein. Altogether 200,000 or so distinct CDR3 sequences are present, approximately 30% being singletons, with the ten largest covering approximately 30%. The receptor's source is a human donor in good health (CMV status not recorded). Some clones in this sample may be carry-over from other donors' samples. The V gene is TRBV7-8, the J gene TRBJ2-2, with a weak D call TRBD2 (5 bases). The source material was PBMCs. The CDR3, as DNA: TGTGCCAGCAGCTTCCCCGCGGGCCCCGGGGAGCTGTTTTTT. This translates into CASSFPAGPGELFF.